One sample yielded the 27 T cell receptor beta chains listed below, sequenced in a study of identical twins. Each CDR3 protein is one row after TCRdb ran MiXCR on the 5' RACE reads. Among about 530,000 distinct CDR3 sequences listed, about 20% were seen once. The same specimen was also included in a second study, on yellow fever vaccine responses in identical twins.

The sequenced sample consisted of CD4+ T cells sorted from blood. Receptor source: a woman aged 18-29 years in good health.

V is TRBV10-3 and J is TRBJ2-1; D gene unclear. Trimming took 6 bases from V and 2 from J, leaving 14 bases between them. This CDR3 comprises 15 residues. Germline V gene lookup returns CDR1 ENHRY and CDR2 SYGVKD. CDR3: CAISSSGGTYNEQFF. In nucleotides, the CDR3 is TGTGCCATCAGCTCCTCGGGCGGAACCTACAATGAGCAGTTCTTC.

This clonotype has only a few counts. CDR3 residues: CASSARVNTEAFF. The CDR3 DNA follows: TGTGCCAGCAGTGCCCGGGTGAACACTGAAGCTTTCTTT. The rearrangement links TRBV6-6 to TRBJ1-1; D is unresolved. The CDR3 consists of 13 residues. Germline-derived CDR1 and CDR2 are MNHNY and SVGAGI (reference sequence). The V and J ends lost 5 bases and 0 bases respectively, with 7 bases between them.

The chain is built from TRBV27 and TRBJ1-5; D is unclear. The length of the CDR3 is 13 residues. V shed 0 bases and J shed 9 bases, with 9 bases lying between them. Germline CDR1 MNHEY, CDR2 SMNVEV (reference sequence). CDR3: CASSLSPAGPQHF. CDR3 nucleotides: TGTGCCAGCAGTTTATCGCCGGCTGGGCCCCAGCATTTT.

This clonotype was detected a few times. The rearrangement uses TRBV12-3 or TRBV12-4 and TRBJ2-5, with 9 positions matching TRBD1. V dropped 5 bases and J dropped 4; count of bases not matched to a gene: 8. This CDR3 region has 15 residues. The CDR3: CASSLRTGVGETQYF. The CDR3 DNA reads TGTGCCAGCAGTCTCCGGACAGGGGTTGGAGAGACCCAGTACTTC.

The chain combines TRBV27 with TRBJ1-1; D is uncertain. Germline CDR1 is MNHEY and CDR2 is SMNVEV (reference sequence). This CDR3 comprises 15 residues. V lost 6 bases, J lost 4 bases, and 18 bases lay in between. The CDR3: CASSRSGGSTTEAFF. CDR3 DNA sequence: TGTGCCAGCAGCCGATCGGGCGGGTCGACCACTGAAGCTTTCTTT.

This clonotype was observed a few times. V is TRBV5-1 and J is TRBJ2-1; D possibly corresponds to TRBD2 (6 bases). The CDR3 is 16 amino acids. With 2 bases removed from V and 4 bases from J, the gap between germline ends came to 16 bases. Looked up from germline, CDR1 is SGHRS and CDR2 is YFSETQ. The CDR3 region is CASSFPGLNLYNEQFF. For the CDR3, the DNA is TGCGCCAGCAGCTTCCCCGGACTAAACCTTTACAATGAGCAGTTCTTC. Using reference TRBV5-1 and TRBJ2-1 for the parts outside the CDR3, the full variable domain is KAGVTQTPRYLIKTRGQQVTLSCSPISGHRSVSWYQQTPGQGLQFLFEYFSETQRNKGNFPGRFSGRQFSNSRSEMNVSTLELGDSALYLCASSFPGLNLYNEQFFGPGTRLTVL.

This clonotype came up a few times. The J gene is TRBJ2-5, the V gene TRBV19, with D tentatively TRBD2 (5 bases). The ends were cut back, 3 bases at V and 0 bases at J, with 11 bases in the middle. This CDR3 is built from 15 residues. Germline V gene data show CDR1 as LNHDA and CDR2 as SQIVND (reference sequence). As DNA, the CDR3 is TGTGCCAGTAGTATGGGGAGTTGGTACCAAGAGACCCAGTACTTC. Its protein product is CASSMGSWYQETQYF.

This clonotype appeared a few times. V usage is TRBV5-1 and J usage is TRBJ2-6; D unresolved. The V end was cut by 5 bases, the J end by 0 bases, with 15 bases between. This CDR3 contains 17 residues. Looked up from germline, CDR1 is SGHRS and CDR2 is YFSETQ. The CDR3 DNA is TGCGCCAGCAGGCCGATGGCCGCGAGCTCTGGGGCCAACGTCCTGACTTTC. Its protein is CASRPMAASSGANVLTF.

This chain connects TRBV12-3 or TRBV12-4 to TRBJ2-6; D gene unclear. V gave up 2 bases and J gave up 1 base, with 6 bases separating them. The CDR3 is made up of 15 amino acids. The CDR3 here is CASSLTLSGANVLTF. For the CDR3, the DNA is TGTGCCAGCAGTTTAACCCTTTCTGGGGCCAACGTCCTGACTTTC.

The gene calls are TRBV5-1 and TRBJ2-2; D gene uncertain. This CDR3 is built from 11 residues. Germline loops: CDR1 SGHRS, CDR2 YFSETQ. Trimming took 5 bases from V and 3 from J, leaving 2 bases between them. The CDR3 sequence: CASRYTGELFF. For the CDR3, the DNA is TGCGCCAGCAGATACACCGGGGAGCTGTTTTTT.

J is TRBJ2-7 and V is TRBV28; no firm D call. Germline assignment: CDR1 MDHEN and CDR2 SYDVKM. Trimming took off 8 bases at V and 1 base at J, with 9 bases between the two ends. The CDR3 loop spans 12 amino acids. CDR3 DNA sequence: TGTGCCAGCCTCGGCGGATCCTACGAGCAGTACTTC. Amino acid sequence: CASLGGSYEQYF.

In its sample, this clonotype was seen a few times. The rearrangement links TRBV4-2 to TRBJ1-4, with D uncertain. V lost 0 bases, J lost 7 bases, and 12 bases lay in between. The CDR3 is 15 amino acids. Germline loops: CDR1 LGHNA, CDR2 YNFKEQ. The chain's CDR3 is CASSQDSQPREKLFF. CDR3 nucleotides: TGTGCCAGCAGCCAAGATAGCCAGCCTCGTGAAAAACTGTTTTTT.

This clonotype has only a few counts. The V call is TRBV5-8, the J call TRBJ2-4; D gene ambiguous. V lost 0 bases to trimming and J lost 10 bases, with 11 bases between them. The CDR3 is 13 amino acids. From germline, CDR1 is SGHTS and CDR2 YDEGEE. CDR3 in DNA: TGTGCCAGCAGCTTGGGGTTTCCACCTATTCAGTACTTC. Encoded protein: CASSLGFPPIQYF.

CDR3 in amino acids: CASSLEGTGHHEQYF. CDR3 coding DNA: TGCGCCAGCAGCTTGGAGGGGACAGGTCATCACGAGCAGTACTTC. The chain couples TRBV5-1 to TRBJ2-7, with 8 nucleotides matching TRBD1. V was pared by 0 bases and J by 5 bases, with 7 bases of the junction left unmatched. This CDR3 has 15 amino acids. The V gene's germline CDR1 is SGHRS and CDR2 YFSETQ.

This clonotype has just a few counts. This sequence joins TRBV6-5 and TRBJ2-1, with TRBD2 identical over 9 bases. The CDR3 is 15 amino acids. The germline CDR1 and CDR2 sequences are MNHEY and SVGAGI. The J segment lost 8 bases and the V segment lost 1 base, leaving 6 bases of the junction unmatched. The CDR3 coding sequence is TGTGCCAGCAGTTACTATGCGGGGGGGGTCGATGAGCAGTTCTTC. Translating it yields CASSYYAGGVDEQFF.

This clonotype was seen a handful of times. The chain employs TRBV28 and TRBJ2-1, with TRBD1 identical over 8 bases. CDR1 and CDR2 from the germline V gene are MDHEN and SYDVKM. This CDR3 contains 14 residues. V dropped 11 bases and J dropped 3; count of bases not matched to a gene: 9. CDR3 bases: TGTGCCTCCGGAGGGACAGGAAACTACAATGAGCAGTTCTTC. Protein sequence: CASGGTGNYNEQFF.

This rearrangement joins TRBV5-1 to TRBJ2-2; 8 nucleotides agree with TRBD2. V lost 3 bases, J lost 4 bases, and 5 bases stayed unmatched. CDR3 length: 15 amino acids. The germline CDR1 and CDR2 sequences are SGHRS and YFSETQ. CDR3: CASSSQTSATGELFF. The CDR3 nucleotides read TGCGCCAGCAGCTCGCAGACTAGCGCCACCGGGGAGCTGTTTTTT.

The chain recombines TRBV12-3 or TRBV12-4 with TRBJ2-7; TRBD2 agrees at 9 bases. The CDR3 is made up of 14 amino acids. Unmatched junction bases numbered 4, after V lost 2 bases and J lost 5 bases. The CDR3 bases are TGTGCCAGCAGTTTATATGCGGGAGGGAACGAGCAGTACTTC. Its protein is CASSLYAGGNEQYF.

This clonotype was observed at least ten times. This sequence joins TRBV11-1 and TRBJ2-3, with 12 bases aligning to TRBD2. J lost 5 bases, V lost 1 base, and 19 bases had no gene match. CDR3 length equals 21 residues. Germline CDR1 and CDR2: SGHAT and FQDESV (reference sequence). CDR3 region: CASSLGLAGGIGLPLRDTQYF. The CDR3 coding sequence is TGTGCCAGCAGCTTAGGGCTAGCGGGAGGGATCGGCCTCCCTCTCAGAGATACGCAGTATTTT.

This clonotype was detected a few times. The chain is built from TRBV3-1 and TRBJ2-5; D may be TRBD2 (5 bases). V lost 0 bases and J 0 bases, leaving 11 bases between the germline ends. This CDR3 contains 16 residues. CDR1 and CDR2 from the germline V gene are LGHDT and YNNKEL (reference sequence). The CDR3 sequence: CASSQEGLLYQETQYF. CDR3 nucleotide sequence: TGTGCCAGCAGCCAAGAAGGACTGTTGTACCAAGAGACCCAGTACTTC.

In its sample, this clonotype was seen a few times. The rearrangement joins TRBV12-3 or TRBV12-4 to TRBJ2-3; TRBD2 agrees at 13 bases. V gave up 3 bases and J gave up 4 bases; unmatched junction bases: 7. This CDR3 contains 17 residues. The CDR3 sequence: CASSFSRTSGRADTQYF. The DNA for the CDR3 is TGTGCCAGCAGTTTTTCGCGGACTAGCGGGAGAGCAGATACGCAGTATTTT.

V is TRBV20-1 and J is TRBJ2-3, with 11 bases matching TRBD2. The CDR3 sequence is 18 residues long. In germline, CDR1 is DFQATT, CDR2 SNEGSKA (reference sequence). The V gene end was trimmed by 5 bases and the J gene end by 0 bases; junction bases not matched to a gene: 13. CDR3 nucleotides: TGCAGTGCTGTAAGAGGGACTAGCGGAAGTTCTAGCACAGATACGCAGTATTTT. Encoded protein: CSAVRGTSGSSSTDTQYF.

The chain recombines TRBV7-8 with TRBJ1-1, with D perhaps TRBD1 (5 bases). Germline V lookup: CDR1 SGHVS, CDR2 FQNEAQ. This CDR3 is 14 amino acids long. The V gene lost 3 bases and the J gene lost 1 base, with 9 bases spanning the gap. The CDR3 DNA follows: TGTGCCAGCAGCTTTAGGGACGCGAACACTGAAGCTTTCTTT. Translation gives CASSFRDANTEAFF.

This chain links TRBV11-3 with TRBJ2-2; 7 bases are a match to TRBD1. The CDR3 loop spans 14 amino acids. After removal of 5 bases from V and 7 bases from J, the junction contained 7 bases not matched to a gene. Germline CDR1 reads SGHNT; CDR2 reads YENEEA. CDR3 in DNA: TGTGCCAGCAGCACCGGGACAGTCGGCGGGGAGCTGTTTTTT. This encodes CASSTGTVGGELFF.

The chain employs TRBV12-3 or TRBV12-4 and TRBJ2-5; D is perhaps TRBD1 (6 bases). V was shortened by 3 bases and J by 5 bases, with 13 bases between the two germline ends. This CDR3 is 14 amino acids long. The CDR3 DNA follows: TGTGCCAGCAGTTTGTTACAGGGTATGGAGACCCAGTACTTC. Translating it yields CASSLLQGMETQYF.

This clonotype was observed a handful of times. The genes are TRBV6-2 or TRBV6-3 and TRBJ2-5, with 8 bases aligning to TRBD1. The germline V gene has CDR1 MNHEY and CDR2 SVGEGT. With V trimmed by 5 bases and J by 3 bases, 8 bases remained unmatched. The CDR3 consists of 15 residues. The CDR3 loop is CASSTGQGTKETQYF. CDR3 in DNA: TGTGCCAGCAGTACCGGACAGGGAACCAAAGAGACCCAGTACTTC.

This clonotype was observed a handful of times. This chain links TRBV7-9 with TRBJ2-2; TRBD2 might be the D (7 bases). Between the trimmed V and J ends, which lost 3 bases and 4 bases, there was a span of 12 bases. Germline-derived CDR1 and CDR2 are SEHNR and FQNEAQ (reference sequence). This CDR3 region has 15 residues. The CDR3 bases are TGTGCCAGCAGCTTTGGGGGGGCCGGCACCGGGGAGCTGTTTTTT. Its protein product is CASSFGGAGTGELFF.